This T cell receptor beta chain was observed in a study of long-term antiretroviral therapy in people with HIV. Whole-study findings and limits: Diversity remained lower than transplant donor controls, even though it increased after ART. Spans of CDR3 length were tighter for HIV repertoires than for controls. For ART adherence, viral resistance and therapy changes, no data were available.

Sequencing used immunoSEQ v3.0 at survey level. Using immunoSEQ multiplex PCR, the repertoire was profiled, and TCRdb retains in-frame clones only, with some absent. The data contain 21,000 or so clones, roughly 84% of them seen just once; the ten biggest clones take up 8.1%. This clone was counted between two and nine times. Antigen: not known. The content of samples before DNA extraction was roughly 0.9-11 million cryopreserved PBMC. Germline CDR1 DFQATT, CDR2 SNEGSKA (reference sequence). V shed 6 bases and J shed 0 bases, with 5 bases lying between them. This CDR3 contains 11 residues. The origin of this receptor is a man aged 50 or older with HIV. The sample was unsorted PBMCs, taken at the start of antiretroviral therapy. V is TRBV20-1 and J is TRBJ1-1; D call uncertain. CDR3: CSAPLNTEAFF. The CDR3 DNA sequence: TGCAGTGCCCCTCTGAACACTGAAGCTTTCTTT.